This TCR beta chain was sequenced in a study of regulatory T cells in long-lasting Graves disease. Combining iRepertoire HTBI primers with Arm-PCR of CDR3 regions, the authors built TCR beta libraries. TCRdb reanalysed the multiplex PCR reads using MiXCR and keeps one entry per CDR3 protein. The data show about 560,000 distinct CDR3 sequences, about 16% seen once. Time point of the sample: newly diagnosed GD, antithyroid drugs for less than 3 months. Extracted PBMC RNA gave rise to the TCR library. This clonotype was detected a few times. These same data were also listed under a study on T cells in Graves' hyperthyroidism and ophthalmopathy. That study reports: Patients with uncontrolled infections, other autoimmune diseases, pregnancy or lactation were excluded. The primer set for the first-round RT-PCR of the TCR CDR3 was HTBI.

This sequence was found in a man between 18 and 35 years old with Graves disease. The source material was peripheral blood mononuclear cells (PBMCs), sampled at new diagnosis, from a patient treated with antithyroid drugs.

This chain's CDR3 is CASSREVQVGYGYTF. CDR3 bases: TGTGCCAGCAGCCGAGAGGTTCAGGTGGGCTATGGCTACACCTTC. The J gene is TRBJ1-2, the V gene TRBV7-8, with no clear D. From germline, CDR1 is SGHVS and CDR2 FQNEAQ. There are 15 residues in the CDR3. The V gene lost 5 bases and the J gene lost 4 bases, with 17 bases spanning the gap.